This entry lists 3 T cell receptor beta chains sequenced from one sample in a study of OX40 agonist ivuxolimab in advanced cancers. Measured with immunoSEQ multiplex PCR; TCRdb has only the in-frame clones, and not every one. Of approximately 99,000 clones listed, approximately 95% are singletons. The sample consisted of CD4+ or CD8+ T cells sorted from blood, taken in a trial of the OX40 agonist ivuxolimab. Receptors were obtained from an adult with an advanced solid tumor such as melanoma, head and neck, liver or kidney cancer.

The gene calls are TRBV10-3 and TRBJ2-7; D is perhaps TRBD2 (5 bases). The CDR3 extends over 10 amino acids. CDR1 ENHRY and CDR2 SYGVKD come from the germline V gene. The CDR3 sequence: CGMEVYEQYF. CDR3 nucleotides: TGTGGGATGGAGGTTTACGAGCAGTACTTC.

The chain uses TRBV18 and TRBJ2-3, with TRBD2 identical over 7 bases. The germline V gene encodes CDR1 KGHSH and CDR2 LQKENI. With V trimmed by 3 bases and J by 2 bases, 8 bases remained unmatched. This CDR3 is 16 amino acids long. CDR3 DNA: TGTGCCAGCTCACCCCCCGGGGGGAGCCCCACAGATACGCAGTATTTT. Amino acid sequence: CASSPPGGSPTDTQYF.

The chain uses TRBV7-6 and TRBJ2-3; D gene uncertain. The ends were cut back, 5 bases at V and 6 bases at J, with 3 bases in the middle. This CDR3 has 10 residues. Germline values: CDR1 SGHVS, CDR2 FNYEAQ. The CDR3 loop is CASSGDTQYF. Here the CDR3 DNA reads TGTGCCAGCAGCGGTGATACGCAGTATTTT.